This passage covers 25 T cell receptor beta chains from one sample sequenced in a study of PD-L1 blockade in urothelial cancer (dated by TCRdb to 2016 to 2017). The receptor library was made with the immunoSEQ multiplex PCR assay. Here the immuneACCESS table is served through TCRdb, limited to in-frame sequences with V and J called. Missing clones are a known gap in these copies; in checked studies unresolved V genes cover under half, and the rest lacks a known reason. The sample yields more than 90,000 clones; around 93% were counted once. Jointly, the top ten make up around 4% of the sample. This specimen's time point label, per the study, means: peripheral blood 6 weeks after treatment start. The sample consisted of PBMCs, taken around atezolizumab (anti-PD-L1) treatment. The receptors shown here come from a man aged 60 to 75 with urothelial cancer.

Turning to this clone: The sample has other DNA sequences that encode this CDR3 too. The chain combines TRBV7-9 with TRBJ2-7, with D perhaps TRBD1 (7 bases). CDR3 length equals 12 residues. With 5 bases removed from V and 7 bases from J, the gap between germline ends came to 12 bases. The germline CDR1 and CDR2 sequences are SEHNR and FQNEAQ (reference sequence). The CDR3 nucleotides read TGTGCCAGCAGCCCCGCAGGGGGGGAGCAGTACTTC. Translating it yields CASSPAGGEQYF.

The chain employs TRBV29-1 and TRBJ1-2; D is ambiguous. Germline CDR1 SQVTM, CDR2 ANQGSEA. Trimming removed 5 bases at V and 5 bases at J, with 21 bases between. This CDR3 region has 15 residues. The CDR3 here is CSVTLYNGAPYGYTF. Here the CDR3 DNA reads TGCAGCGTTACCCTTTATAACGGTGCGCCTTATGGCTACACCTTC.

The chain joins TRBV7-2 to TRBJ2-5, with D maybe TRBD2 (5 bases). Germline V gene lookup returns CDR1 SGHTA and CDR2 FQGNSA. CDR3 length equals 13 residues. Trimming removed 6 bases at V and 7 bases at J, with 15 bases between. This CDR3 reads CASSPGYAGTQYF. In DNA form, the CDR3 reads TGTGCCAGCAGTCCGGGTTACGCGGGGACCCAGTACTTC.

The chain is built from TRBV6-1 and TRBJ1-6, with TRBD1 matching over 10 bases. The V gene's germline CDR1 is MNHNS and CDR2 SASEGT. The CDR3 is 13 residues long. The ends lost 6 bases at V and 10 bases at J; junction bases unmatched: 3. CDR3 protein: CASRLTGGSPLHF. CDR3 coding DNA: TGTGCCAGCAGACTGACAGGGGGCTCACCCCTCCACTTT.

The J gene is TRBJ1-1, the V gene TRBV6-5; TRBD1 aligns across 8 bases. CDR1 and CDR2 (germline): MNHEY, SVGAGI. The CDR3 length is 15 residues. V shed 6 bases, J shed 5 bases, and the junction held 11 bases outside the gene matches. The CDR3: CASRRGGQGGTEAFF. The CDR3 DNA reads TGTGCCAGCAGGCGCGGAGGACAGGGAGGGACTGAAGCTTTCTTT.

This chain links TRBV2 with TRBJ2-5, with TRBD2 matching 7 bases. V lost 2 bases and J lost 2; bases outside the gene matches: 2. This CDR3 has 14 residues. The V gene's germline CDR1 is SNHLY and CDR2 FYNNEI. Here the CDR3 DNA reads TGTGCCAGCAGTGAACTGGGGGGGCAAGAGACCCAGTACTTC. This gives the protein CASSELGGQETQYF.

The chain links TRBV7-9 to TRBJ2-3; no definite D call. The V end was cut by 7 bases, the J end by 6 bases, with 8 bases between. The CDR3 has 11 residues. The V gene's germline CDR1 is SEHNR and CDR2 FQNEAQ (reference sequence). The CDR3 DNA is TGTGCCAGCACCGTTCTGGATACGCAGTATTTT. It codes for CASTVLDTQYF.

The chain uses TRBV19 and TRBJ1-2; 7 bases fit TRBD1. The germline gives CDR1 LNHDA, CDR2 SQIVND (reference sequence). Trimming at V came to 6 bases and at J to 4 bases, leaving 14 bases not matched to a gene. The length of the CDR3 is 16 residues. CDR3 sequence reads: CASSTDPGTAVYGYTF. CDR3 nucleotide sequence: TGTGCCAGTAGCACGGATCCCGGGACAGCAGTCTATGGCTACACCTTC.

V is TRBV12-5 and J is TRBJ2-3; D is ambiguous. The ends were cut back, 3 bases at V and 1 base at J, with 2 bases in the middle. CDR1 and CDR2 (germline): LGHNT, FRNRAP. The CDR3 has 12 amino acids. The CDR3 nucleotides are TGTGCTAGTGGTTTCGGCACAGATACGCAGTATTTT. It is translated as CASGFGTDTQYF.

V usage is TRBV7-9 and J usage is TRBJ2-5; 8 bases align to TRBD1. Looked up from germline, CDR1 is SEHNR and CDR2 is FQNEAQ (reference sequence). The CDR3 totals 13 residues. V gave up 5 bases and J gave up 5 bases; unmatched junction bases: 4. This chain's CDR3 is CASSPGGSETQYF. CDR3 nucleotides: TGTGCCAGCAGCCCAGGGGGCTCGGAGACCCAGTACTTC.

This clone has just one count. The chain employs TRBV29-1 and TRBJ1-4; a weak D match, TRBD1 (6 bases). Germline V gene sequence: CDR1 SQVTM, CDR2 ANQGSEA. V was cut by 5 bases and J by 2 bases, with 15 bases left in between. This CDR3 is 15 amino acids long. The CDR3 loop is CSVLGGAATNEKLFF. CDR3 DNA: TGCAGCGTTCTTGGGGGCGCGGCGACTAATGAAAAACTGTTTTTT.

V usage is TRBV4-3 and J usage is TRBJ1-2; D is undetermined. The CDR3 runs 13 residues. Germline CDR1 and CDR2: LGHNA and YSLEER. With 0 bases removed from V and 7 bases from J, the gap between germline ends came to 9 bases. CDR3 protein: CASSQDPSGGYTF. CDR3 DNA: TGCGCCAGCAGCCAAGATCCCTCCGGTGGCTACACCTTC.

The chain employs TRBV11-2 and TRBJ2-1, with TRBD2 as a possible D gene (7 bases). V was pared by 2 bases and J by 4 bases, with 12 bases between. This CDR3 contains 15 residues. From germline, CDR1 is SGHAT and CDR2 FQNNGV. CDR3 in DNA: TGTGCCAGCAGCTTAAGGGGGGGGAAATACAATGAGCAGTTCTTC. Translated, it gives CASSLRGGKYNEQFF.

The CDR3 nucleotides read TGCGCCAGCAGCTTGCCCCTCACAGACAGGACGGGGAACAATGAGCAGTTCTTC. Translating it yields CASSLPLTDRTGNNEQFF. The chain recombines TRBV5-1 with TRBJ2-1; a weak D match, TRBD1 (6 bases). CDR1 SGHRS and CDR2 YFSETQ come from the germline V gene. V was pared by 1 base and J by 5 bases, with 22 bases between. The CDR3 totals 18 residues.

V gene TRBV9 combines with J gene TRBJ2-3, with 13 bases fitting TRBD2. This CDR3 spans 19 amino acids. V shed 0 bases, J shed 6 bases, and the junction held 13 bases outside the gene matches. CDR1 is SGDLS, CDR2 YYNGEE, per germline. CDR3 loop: CASSVDLVLAGGPRDTQYF. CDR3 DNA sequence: TGTGCCAGCAGCGTAGATTTAGTACTAGCGGGGGGGCCGAGGGATACGCAGTATTTT. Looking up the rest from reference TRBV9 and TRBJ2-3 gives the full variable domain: DSGVTQTPKHLITATGQRVTLRCSPRSGDLSVYWYQQSLDQGLQFLIQYYNGEERAKGNILERFSAQQFPDLHSELNLSSLELGDSALYFCASSVDLVLAGGPRDTQYFGPGTRLTVL.

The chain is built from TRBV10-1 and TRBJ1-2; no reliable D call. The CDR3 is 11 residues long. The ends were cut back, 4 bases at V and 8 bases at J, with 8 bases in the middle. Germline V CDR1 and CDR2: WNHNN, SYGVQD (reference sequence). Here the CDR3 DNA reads TGCGCCAGCAGTGGGGCTGGGGGCTACACCTTC. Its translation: CASSGAGGYTF.

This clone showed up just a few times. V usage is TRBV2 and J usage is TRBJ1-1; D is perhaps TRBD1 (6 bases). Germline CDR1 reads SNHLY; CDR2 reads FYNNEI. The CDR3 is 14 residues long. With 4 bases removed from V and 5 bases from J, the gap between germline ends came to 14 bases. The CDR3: CASSVHREGTEAFF. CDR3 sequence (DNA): TGTGCCAGCAGTGTGCACAGGGAAGGTACTGAAGCTTTCTTT. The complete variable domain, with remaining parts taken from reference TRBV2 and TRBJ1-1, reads EPEVTQTPSHQVTQMGQEVILRCVPISNHLYFYWYRQILGQKVEFLVSFYNNEISEKSEIFDDQFSVERPDGSNFTLKIRSTKLEDSAMYFCASSVHREGTEAFFGQGTRLTVV.

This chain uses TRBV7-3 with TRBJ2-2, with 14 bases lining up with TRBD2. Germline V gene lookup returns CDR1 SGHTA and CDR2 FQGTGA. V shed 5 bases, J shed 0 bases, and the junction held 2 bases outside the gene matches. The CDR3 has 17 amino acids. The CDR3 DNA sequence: TGTGCCAGCAGCCAGGGACTAGCGGGGGCGAACACCGGGGAGCTGTTTTTT. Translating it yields CASSQGLAGANTGELFF. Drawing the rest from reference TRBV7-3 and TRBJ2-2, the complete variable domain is GAGVSQTPSNKVTEKGKYVELRCDPISGHTALYWYRQSLGQGPEFLIYFQGTGAADDSGLPNDRFFAVRPEGSVSTLKIQRTERGDSAVYLCASSQGLAGANTGELFFGEGSRLTVL.

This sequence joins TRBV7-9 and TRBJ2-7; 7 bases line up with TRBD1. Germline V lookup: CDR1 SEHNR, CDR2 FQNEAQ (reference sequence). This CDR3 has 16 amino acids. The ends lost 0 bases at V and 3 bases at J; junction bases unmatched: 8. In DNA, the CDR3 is TGTGCCAGCAGCTTAGCTGCCGGGACAGTGATCTACGAGCAGTACTTC. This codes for CASSLAAGTVIYEQYF.

CDR3 amino acids: CASSPRGGAVQETQYF. The CDR3 nucleotides read TGCGCCAGCAGCCCCCGAGGGGGGGCAGTACAAGAGACCCAGTACTTC. The chain couples TRBV4-3 to TRBJ2-5; possible D gene TRBD2, 7 bases. This CDR3 region has 16 residues. CDR1 is LGHNA, CDR2 YSLEER, per germline. Trimming took off 4 bases at V and 2 bases at J, with 17 bases between the two ends.

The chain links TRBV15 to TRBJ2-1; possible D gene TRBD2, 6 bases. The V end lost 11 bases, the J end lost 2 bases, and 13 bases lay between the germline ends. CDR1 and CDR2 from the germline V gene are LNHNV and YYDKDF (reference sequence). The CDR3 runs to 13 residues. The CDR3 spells CASGLATYNEQFF. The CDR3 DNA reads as TGTGCCTCGGGACTGGCAACCTACAATGAGCAGTTCTTC.

This CDR3 is CASSLATGNTEAFF. The CDR3 DNA follows: TGCGCCAGCAGCTTGGCCACAGGAAACACTGAAGCTTTCTTT. This rearrangement joins TRBV5-1 to TRBJ1-1, with TRBD1 as a possible D gene (5 bases). V was pared by 0 bases and J by 2 bases, with 8 bases between. CDR1 SGHRS and CDR2 YFSETQ come from the germline V gene. This CDR3 is 14 amino acids long.

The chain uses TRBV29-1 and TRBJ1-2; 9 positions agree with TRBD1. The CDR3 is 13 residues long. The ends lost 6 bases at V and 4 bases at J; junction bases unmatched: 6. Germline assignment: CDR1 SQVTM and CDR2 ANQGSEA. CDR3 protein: CSVGQGQIYGYTF. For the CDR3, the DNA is TGCAGCGTGGGACAGGGACAAATCTATGGCTACACCTTC.

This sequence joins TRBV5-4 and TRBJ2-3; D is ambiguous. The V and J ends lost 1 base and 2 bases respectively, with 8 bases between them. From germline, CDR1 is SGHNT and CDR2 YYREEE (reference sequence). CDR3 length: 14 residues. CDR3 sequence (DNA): TGTGCCAGCAGCTTGAACAAATACACAGATACGCAGTATTTT. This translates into CASSLNKYTDTQYF.

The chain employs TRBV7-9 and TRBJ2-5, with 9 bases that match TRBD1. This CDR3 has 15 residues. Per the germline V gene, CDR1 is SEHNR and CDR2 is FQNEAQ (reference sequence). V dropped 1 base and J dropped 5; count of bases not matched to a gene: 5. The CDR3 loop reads CASSLGTGDRETQYF. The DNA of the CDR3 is TGTGCCAGCAGCTTAGGGACAGGGGACCGGGAGACCCAGTACTTC.